This entry lists 28 T cell receptor beta chains sequenced from one sample in a study of T cells expressing NK-cell markers. TCRdb re-analyzed the 5' RACE reads; it lists each CDR3 protein once, without DNA. The sample's table shows 200,000 to 300,000 distinct CDR3 sequences. Sequencing was done on a sample of blood T cells: a sorted CD56 or NKG2C T cell subset, CD4+ or CD8+ T cells, or bulk PBMC T cells (not recorded which). These receptors were obtained from a man younger than 35 in good health.

This chain uses TRBV12-3 or TRBV12-4 with TRBJ2-7. The CDR3 totals 12 residues. The chain's CDR3 is CASSLTSGEQYF.

V is TRBV10-1 and J is TRBJ2-6; TCRdb designates TRBD2, a call that cannot be tested without DNA. The CDR3 spans 18 residues. Germline CDR1 reads WNHNN; CDR2 reads SYGVQD (reference sequence). This chain's CDR3 is CASSGGRSRESGANVLTF.

The rearrangement links TRBV30 to TRBJ2-3; TCRdb lists TRBD2, though no DNA is available to test this call. CDR3 length: 18 residues. The germline V gene encodes CDR1 GTSNPN and CDR2 SVGIG (reference sequence). CDR3 in amino acids: CAWSPLFLLAGGRDTQYF. The complete variable domain, with remaining parts taken from reference TRBV30 and TRBJ2-3, reads SQTIHQWPATLVQPVGSPLSLECTVEGTSNPNLYWYRQAAGRGLQLLFYSVGIGQISSEVPQNLSASRPQDRQFILSSKKLLLSDSGFYLCAWSPLFLLAGGRDTQYFGPGTRLTVL.

The chain employs TRBV20-1 and TRBJ2-1. CDR3 length: 14 amino acids. Germline V lookup: CDR1 DFQATT, CDR2 SNEGSKA (reference sequence). This CDR3 reads CSASGASRNNEQFF.

Here the CDR3 reads CAWSVLTTGNEQYF. The chain joins TRBV30 to TRBJ2-7; TCRdb's D gene call, TRBD1, goes unchecked for lack of DNA. Germline V lookup: CDR1 GTSNPN, CDR2 SVGIG (reference sequence). The CDR3 length is 14 residues.

The rearrangement links TRBV12-3 or TRBV12-4 to TRBJ2-2. The CDR3 is 12 residues long. CDR3 protein: CASSFRDGELFF.

The chain uses TRBV7-9 and TRBJ1-2; the TCRdb call, TRBD1, lacks DNA for checking. The V gene's germline CDR1 is SEHNR and CDR2 FQNEAQ (reference sequence). CDR3 length: 12 residues. CDR3 residues: CASSWDVVGYTF. Complete variable domain (other parts from reference TRBV7-9 and TRBJ1-2): DTGVSQNPRHKITKRGQNVTFRCDPISEHNRLYWYRQTLGQGPEFLTYFQNEAQLEKSRLLSDRFSAERPKGSFSTLEIQRTEQGDSAMYLCASSWDVVGYTFGSGTRLTVV.

The chain has TRBV6-1 and TRBJ1-2; TCRdb returns TRBD1, unconfirmable since there is no DNA. Germline CDR1 is MNHNS and CDR2 is SASEGT. The CDR3 is 16 residues long. The CDR3 region is CASTGVRGEAYYGYTF.

The chain recombines TRBV29-1 with TRBJ2-1; TCRdb lists TRBD2, though no DNA is available to test this call. The CDR3 sequence is 15 residues long. Germline V CDR1 and CDR2: SQVTM, ANQGSEA. This chain's CDR3 is CSVEDQREARNEQFF.

The chain employs TRBV4-2 and TRBJ2-1. Germline CDR1 reads LGHNA; CDR2 reads YNFKEQ. This CDR3 is 16 amino acids long. CDR3 loop: CASSQDATSSYNEQFF.

This rearrangement joins TRBV4-3 to TRBJ2-1; TCRdb reports TRBD2, a call that lacks DNA to check it against. The CDR3 runs to 17 residues. Germline values: CDR1 LGHNA, CDR2 YSLEER. The CDR3 is CASSQDRGGSSYNEQFF.

This chain joins TRBV15 and TRBJ2-1; the D gene TCRdb calls, TRBD2, cannot be checked with no DNA. CDR3 length: 12 residues. Germline CDR1 is LNHNV and CDR2 is YYDKDF (reference sequence). CDR3 loop: CATSRDSSARLF.

The chain combines TRBV12-3 or TRBV12-4 with TRBJ2-1; there is no DNA to check the TCRdb D call of TRBD2. This CDR3 has 17 residues. This chain's CDR3 is CASSSTPGLAGMYEQFF.

CDR3 sequence: CASSLEVSGRETQYF. J is TRBJ2-5 and V is TRBV7-9; no DNA is available, so the TRBD1 call from TCRdb remains unchecked. This CDR3 has 15 residues. Per the germline V gene, CDR1 is SEHNR and CDR2 is FQNEAQ (reference sequence).

The rearrangement uses TRBV12-3 or TRBV12-4 and TRBJ2-3; the D gene TCRdb calls, TRBD2, cannot be checked with no DNA. The CDR3 length is 16 residues. The CDR3 loop is CASSIRTSGRKDTQYF.

The V call is TRBV20-1, the J call TRBJ2-5; the D gene TCRdb calls, TRBD2, cannot be checked with no DNA. In germline, CDR1 is DFQATT, CDR2 SNEGSKA (reference sequence). The CDR3 runs 13 residues. CDR3 amino acids: CSAREADQETQYF.

This chain joins TRBV14 and TRBJ2-5; TCRdb lists TRBD1, though no DNA is available to test this call. This CDR3 contains 15 residues. Germline-derived CDR1 and CDR2 are SGHDN and FVKESK. The CDR3 loop reads CASSQEGTGKETQYF.

V and J are TRBV27 and TRBJ2-7; TCRdb's D call of TRBD1 is untestable without DNA. The CDR3 runs to 15 residues. Germline loops: CDR1 MNHEY, CDR2 SMNVEV (reference sequence). The CDR3 is CASSTTGQGVYEQYF.

The V and J genes are TRBV7-9 and TRBJ2-3; TCRdb picks TRBD1, but there is no DNA to check that call. Germline V gene sequence: CDR1 SEHNR, CDR2 FQNEAQ (reference sequence). CDR3 length: 16 amino acids. CDR3 loop: CASSLGWTSSTDTQYF.

This chain joins TRBV29-1 and TRBJ1-3. Germline V CDR1 and CDR2: SQVTM, ANQGSEA. This CDR3 is built from 16 residues. CDR3 sequence reads: CSAVGIVGLSGNTIYF.

This chain connects TRBV3-1 to TRBJ2-1; TCRdb designates TRBD2, a call that cannot be tested without DNA. Germline V gene lookup returns CDR1 LGHDT and CDR2 YNNKEL (reference sequence). This CDR3 is 15 amino acids long. The chain's CDR3 is CASSRVAGGYNEQFF.

This chain joins TRBV5-1 and TRBJ2-3; TCRdb's D call, TRBD2, is unchecked because there is no DNA. Germline assignment: CDR1 SGHRS and CDR2 YFSETQ. There are 17 residues in the CDR3. The CDR3 spells CASSLIASGRSSDTQYF.

The rearrangement uses TRBV4-1 and TRBJ2-2; as DNA is missing, the TRBD1 call by TCRdb cannot be tested. Germline CDR1 MGHRA, CDR2 YSYEKL. The CDR3 extends over 16 amino acids. The CDR3 loop is CASSQAPGRATGELFF.

The V and J genes are TRBV5-6 and TRBJ2-1; TCRdb's D call, TRBD1, is unchecked because there is no DNA. Germline loops: CDR1 SGHDT, CDR2 YYEEEE. The CDR3 has 15 residues. The CDR3 protein is CASSLAPPWVNEQFF.

This rearrangement joins TRBV6-2 or TRBV6-3 to TRBJ2-2. Germline CDR1 is MNHEY and CDR2 is SVGEGT. This CDR3 spans 13 amino acids. The CDR3 sequence: CASSYRGTGELFF.

This chain connects TRBV6-1 to TRBJ1-6. The CDR3 has 14 residues. In germline, CDR1 is MNHNS, CDR2 SASEGT. CDR3 protein: CASSEAPGRSPLHF.

V is TRBV20-1 and J is TRBJ1-1; without DNA, the TCRdb call of TRBD1 cannot be checked. Germline CDR1 DFQATT, CDR2 SNEGSKA (reference sequence). CDR3 length: 12 amino acids. CDR3 sequence reads: CSEDRMNTEAFF.

The chain uses TRBV19 and TRBJ1-4; TCRdb picks TRBD1, but there is no DNA to check that call. CDR1 is LNHDA and CDR2 is SQIVND in the germline V gene (reference sequence). The CDR3 is 15 amino acids. The CDR3 protein is CASSPLGGPNEKLFF.